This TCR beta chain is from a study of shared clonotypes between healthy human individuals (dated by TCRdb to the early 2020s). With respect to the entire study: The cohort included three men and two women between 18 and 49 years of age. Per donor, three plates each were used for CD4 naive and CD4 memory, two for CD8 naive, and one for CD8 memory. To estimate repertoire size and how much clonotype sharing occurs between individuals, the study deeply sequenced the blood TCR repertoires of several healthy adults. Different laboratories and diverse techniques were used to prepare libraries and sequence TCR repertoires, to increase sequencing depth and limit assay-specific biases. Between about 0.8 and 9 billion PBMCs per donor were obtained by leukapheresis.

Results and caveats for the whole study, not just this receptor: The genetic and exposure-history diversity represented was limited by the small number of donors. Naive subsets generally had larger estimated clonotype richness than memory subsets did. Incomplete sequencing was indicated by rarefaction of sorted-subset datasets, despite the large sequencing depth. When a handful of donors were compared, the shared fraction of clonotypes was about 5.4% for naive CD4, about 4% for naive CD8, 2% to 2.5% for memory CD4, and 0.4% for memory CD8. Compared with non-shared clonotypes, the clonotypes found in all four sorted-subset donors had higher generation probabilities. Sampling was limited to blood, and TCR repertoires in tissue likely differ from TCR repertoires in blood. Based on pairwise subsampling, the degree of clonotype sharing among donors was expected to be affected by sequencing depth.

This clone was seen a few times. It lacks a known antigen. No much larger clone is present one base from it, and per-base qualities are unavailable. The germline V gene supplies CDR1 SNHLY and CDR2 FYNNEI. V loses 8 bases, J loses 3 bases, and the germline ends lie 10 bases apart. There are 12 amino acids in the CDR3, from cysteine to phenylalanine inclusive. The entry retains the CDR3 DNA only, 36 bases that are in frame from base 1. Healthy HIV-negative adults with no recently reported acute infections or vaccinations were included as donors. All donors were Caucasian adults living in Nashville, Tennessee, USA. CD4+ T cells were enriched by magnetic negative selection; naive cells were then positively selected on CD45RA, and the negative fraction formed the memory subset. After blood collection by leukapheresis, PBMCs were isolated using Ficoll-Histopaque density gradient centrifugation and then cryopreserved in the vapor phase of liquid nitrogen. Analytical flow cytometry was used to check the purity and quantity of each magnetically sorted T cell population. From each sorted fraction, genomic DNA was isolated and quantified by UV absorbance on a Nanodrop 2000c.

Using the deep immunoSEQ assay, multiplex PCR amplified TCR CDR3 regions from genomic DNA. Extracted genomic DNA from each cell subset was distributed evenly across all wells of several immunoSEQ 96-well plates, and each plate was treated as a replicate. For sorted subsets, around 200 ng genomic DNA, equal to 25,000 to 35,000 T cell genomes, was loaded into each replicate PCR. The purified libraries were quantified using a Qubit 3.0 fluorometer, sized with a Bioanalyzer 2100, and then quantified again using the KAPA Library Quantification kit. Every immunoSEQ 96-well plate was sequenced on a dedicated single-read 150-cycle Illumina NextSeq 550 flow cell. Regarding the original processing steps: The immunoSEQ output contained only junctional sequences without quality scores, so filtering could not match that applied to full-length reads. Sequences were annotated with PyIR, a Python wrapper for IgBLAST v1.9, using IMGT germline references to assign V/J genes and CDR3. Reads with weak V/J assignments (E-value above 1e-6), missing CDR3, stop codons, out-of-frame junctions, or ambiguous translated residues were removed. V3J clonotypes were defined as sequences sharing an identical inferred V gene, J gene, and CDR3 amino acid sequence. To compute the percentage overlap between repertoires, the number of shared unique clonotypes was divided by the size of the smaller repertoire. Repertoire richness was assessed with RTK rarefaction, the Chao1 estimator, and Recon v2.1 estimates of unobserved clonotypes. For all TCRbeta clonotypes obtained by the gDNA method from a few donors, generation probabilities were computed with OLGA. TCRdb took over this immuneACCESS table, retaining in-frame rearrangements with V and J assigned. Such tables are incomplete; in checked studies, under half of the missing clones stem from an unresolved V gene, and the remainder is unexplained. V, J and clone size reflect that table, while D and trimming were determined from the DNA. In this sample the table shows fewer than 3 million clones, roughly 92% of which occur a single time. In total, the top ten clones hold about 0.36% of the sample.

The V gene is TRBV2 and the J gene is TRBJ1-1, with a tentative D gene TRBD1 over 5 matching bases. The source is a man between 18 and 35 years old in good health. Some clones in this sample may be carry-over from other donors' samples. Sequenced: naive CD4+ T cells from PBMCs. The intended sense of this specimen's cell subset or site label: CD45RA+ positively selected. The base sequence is TGTGCCAGCGTGGGACGGTACACTGAAGCTTTCTTT. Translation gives CASVGRYTEAFF.